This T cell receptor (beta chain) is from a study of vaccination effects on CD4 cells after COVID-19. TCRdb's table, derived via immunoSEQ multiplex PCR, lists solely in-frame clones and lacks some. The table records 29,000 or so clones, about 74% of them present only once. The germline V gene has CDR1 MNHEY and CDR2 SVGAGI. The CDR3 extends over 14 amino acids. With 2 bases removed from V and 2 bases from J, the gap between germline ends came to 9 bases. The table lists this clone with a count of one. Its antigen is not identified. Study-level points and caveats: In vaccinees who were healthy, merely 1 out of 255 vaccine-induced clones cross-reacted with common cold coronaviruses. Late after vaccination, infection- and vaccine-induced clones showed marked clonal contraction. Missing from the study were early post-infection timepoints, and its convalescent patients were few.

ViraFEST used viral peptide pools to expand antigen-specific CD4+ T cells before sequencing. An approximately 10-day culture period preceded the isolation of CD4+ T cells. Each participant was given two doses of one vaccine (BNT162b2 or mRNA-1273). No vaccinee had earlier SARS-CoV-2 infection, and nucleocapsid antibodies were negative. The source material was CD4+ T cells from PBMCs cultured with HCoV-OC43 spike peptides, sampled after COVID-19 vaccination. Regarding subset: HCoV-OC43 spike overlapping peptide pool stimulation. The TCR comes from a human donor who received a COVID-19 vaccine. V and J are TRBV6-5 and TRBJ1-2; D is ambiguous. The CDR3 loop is CASSYGGANYGYTF. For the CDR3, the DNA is TGTGCCAGCAGTTACGGAGGAGCGAACTATGGCTACACCTTC.